This TCR beta chain was documented in a study of T cell changes during pregnancy in multiple sclerosis. This clone was found once. Germline trimming cut 1 base from V and 8 bases from J; bases unmatched to any gene: 8. The CDR3 length is 15 residues. Looked up from germline, CDR1 is SGHVS and CDR2 is FQNEAQ. Produced via immunoSEQ multiplex PCR; TCRdb's table is partial and in-frame only. The sample yields about 77,000 clones, over 75% seen once. The chain is built from TRBV7-8 and TRBJ2-1; TRBD1 agrees at 7 bases. The sequencing here drew on peripheral blood, taken before pregnancy. This TCR was sampled from a female donor with multiple sclerosis, enrolled in a pregnancy study. This chain's CDR3 is CASSLVEGALDEQFF. CDR3 nucleotide sequence: TGTGCCAGCAGCTTAGTAGAGGGGGCATTGGATGAGCAGTTCTTC.